One sample yielded the 30 T cell receptor beta chains listed below, sequenced in a study of regulatory T cells in long-lasting Graves disease. Building of the TCR beta libraries involved iRepertoire HTBI primers and Arm-PCR of CDR3 regions. TCRdb called the multiplex PCR reads again in MiXCR, with one record for every CDR3 protein. The table has some 490,000 distinct CDR3 sequences, around 12% seen once; the top ten hold 8% to 10%. Time point specified: newly diagnosed GD, antithyroid drugs for less than 3 months. PBMC RNA was the source of the TCR library. These data also formed part of another study, on T cells in Graves' hyperthyroidism and ophthalmopathy.

Sequenced material: peripheral blood mononuclear cells (PBMCs), taken at new diagnosis, from a patient treated with antithyroid drugs. Every receptor here comes from a young woman with Graves disease.

The J gene is TRBJ2-2, the V gene TRBV6-1; 13 nucleotides line up with TRBD2. Looked up from germline, CDR1 is MNHNS and CDR2 is SASEGT. This CDR3 has 14 amino acids. J lost 6 bases, V lost 10 bases, and 5 bases had no gene match. CDR3 sequence (DNA): TGTGCCACCCTGACTAGCGGGAGGTCCGGGGAGCTGTTTTTT. Translating gives CATLTSGRSGELFF.

For this clonotype: This sequence is one base from a far larger clone and is likely a read error. The rearrangement uses TRBV6-4 and TRBJ2-5; 10 bases match TRBD2. The CDR3 is 19 amino acids. Germline V CDR1 and CDR2: MRHNA, SNTAGT. CDR3 amino acids: CASSEEASGSSSGQGTQYF. The CDR3 DNA is TGTGCCAGCAGTGAGGAGGCTAGCGGGAGTAGTAGCGGCCAAGGGACCCAGTACTTC.

Only a few counts were recorded for this clonotype. Since the CDR3 does not end with the conserved phenylalanine or tryptophan, this likely comes from a read error. This rearrangement joins TRBV5-1 to TRBJ2-2; 11 nucleotides agree with TRBD1. The germline gives CDR1 SGHRS, CDR2 YFSETQ. This CDR3 is 19 amino acids long. The V gene end was trimmed by 5 bases and the J gene end by 3 bases; junction bases not matched to a gene: 15. CDR3: CASSSRRTGGYMYTGELFS. CDR3 DNA: TGCGCCAGCAGTTCCCGCAGGACAGGGGGCTATATGTACACCGGGGAGCTGTTTTCT.

This clonotype was counted many times. The chain links TRBV18 to TRBJ1-2; 10 bases are shared with TRBD1. Losses at the gene ends were 4 bases for V and 8 bases for J; bases not matched to a gene: 13. Germline CDR1 and CDR2: KGHSH and LQKENI. The CDR3 loop spans 16 amino acids. CDR3 sequence reads: CASSLLGTGEVEGYTF. CDR3 in DNA: TGTGCCAGCTCACTACTAGGGACAGGGGAGGTGGAAGGCTACACCTTC.

This clonotype was detected ten times or more. The chain joins TRBV4-3 to TRBJ1-1; weak D call: TRBD1 (6 bases). The CDR3 sequence is 15 residues long. The V end was cut by 4 bases, the J end by 4 bases, with 16 bases between. Germline V gene sequence: CDR1 LGHNA, CDR2 YSLEER. CDR3 region: CASSLQGRGGTEAFF. The CDR3, as DNA: TGCGCCAGCAGCCTCCAGGGGCGAGGGGGCACTGAAGCTTTCTTT.

At least ten counts were recorded for this clonotype. Germline is not matched at one junction end, which may reflect a read error. The chain uses TRBV27 and TRBJ2-7; the D gene is possibly TRBD1 (6 bases). Looked up from germline, CDR1 is MNHEY and CDR2 is SMNVEV (reference sequence). This CDR3 region has 17 residues. The CDR3 nucleotides read TGTGCCAGCAGTCTATCTCCCGGTGCAGGGGTAACGTGGGAGCAGTACTTC. Residues: CASSLSPGAGVTWEQYF.

About this clonotype: Germline is not matched at one junction end, which may reflect a read error. The V and J genes are TRBV5-1 and TRBJ2-1; tentatively, D is TRBD2 (6 bases). Germline loops: CDR1 SGHRS, CDR2 YFSETQ. The CDR3 loop spans 14 amino acids. CDR3 nucleotides: TGCGTCAGCAGCTTGGAAGCGGGTTACAATGAGCAGTTCTTC. Residues: CVSSLEAGYNEQFF.

The sample holds a few counts of this clonotype. The chain is built from TRBV27 and TRBJ1-4; possible D gene TRBD1, 6 bases. There are 16 residues in the CDR3. Trimming took 7 bases from V and 5 from J, leaving 20 bases between them. Germline V gene data show CDR1 as MNHEY and CDR2 as SMNVEV (reference sequence). The DNA of the CDR3 is TGTGCCAGCACCCCCCCTCCGGGACATACGAATGAAAAACTGTTTTTT. Protein: CASTPPPGHTNEKLFF.

This clonotype was observed many times. The V call is TRBV24-1, the J call TRBJ2-1; 10 bases fit TRBD2. Germline V lookup: CDR1 KGHDR, CDR2 SFDVKD. The CDR3 contains 17 residues. Trimming cost V 4 bases and J 4 bases; bases outside gene matches: 9. The CDR3 spells CATSDPSGRETYNEQFF. CDR3 DNA: TGTGCCACCAGTGACCCGAGCGGGAGGGAAACATACAATGAGCAGTTCTTC.

The V and J genes are TRBV24-1 and TRBJ1-5; 8 nucleotides align to TRBD1. The CDR3 covers 16 residues. Per germline, CDR1 KGHDR and CDR2 SFDVKD. After removal of 4 bases from V and 6 bases from J, the junction contained 10 bases not matched to a gene. The CDR3 region is CATSEGGQGSFQPQHF. The CDR3 nucleotides are TGTGCCACCAGTGAGGGTGGACAGGGATCGTTTCAGCCCCAGCATTTT.

This clonotype was observed at least ten times. The V call is TRBV18, the J call TRBJ2-2; D unclear. Trimming took off 2 bases at V and 5 bases at J, with 9 bases between the two ends. Germline lookup yields CDR1 KGHSH and CDR2 LQKENI. The CDR3 consists of 14 residues. The CDR3 region has the DNA TGTGCCAGCTCACCATTATCAACTACCGGGGAGCTGTTTTTT. Amino acid sequence: CASSPLSTTGELFF.

This clonotype was counted ten times or more. V and J are TRBV27 and TRBJ2-1; TRBD2 matches at 12 bases. CDR3 size: 17 residues. J lost 3 bases, V lost 2 bases, and 5 bases had no gene match. Per the germline V gene, CDR1 is MNHEY and CDR2 is SMNVEV (reference sequence). This CDR3 is CASSLLWTSGNYNEQFF. In DNA, the CDR3 is TGTGCCAGCAGTTTACTCTGGACTAGCGGGAACTACAATGAGCAGTTCTTC.

This clonotype occurred a few times. The chain combines TRBV30 with TRBJ1-1; D perhaps matches TRBD1 (5 bases). CDR1 and CDR2 (germline): GTSNPN, SVGIG (reference sequence). Trimming took 4 bases from V and 4 from J, leaving 25 bases between them. The CDR3 extends over 17 amino acids. The CDR3 region is CAWTQTRVGAGSTEAFF. In nucleotides, the CDR3 is TGTGCCTGGACCCAAACACGGGTTGGGGCTGGTAGCACTGAAGCTTTCTTT.

This clonotype has just a few counts. The chain joins TRBV20-1 to TRBJ2-1; the match to TRBD2 covers 13 bases. This CDR3 comprises 18 residues. Germline CDR1 DFQATT, CDR2 SNEGSKA (reference sequence). The trim removed 6 bases at V and 0 bases at J, leaving 11 bases unmatched. CDR3 in amino acids: CSAWGRTSGSSSYNEQFF. The CDR3 DNA is TGCAGTGCCTGGGGGAGGACTAGCGGGAGTAGCTCCTACAATGAGCAGTTCTTC.

V is TRBV4-3 and J is TRBJ1-1; D is possibly TRBD1 (5 bases). The V gene's germline CDR1 is LGHNA and CDR2 YSLEER. CDR3 size: 15 residues. Trimming took off 3 bases at V and 7 bases at J, with 18 bases between the two ends. The CDR3 DNA follows: TGCGCCAGCAGCCAGGCCACTGGGGGAACGGGTGAAGCTTTCTTT. Residues: CASSQATGGTGEAFF.

This clonotype was detected many times. The V and J genes are TRBV6-2 or TRBV6-3 and TRBJ2-2; D uncertain. With 2 bases removed from V and 6 bases from J, the gap between germline ends came to 19 bases. The CDR3 has 17 residues. CDR1 MNHEY and CDR2 SVGEGT come from the germline V gene. The chain's CDR3 is CASSYRLRTLDAGELFF. CDR3 DNA sequence: TGTGCCAGCAGTTACAGGTTGAGGACCTTGGACGCCGGGGAGCTGTTTTTT.

This clonotype showed up just a few times. The gene calls are TRBV9 and TRBJ2-2; D gene ambiguous. Trimming left V 0 bases short and J 6 bases short, with 12 bases between. The CDR3 covers 15 residues. Per germline, CDR1 SGDLS and CDR2 YYNGEE. CDR3 nucleotides: TGTGCCAGCAGCGTAGTCCCCCGGTCTGCCGGGGAGCTGTTTTTT. It codes for CASSVVPRSAGELFF.

V is TRBV2 and J is TRBJ1-2, with 7 bases lining up with TRBD1. The CDR3 totals 14 residues. After removal of 0 bases from V and 8 bases from J, the junction contained 6 bases not matched to a gene. Germline lookup yields CDR1 SNHLY and CDR2 FYNNEI. CDR3 protein: CASSEALRGRGYTF. The CDR3 bases are TGTGCCAGCAGTGAAGCGCTTAGGGGGCGCGGCTACACCTTC.

This clonotype has at least ten counts. The chain carries TRBV14 and TRBJ2-3; TRBD2 aligns across 9 bases. Germline loops: CDR1 SGHDN, CDR2 FVKESK. The V segment lost 4 bases and the J segment 1 base; nucleotides outside the gene matches: 12. This CDR3 comprises 18 residues. The CDR3 protein is CASSPRISSGSGTDTQYF. The CDR3 region has the DNA TGTGCCAGCAGCCCCAGAATTAGTAGCGGGAGTGGCACAGATACGCAGTATTTT.

The chain couples TRBV5-1 to TRBJ2-7; 10 bases are a match to TRBD2. The V gene's germline CDR1 is SGHRS and CDR2 YFSETQ. V was clipped by 0 bases and J by 5 bases; unmatched bases: 8. This CDR3 comprises 16 residues. The CDR3 sequence is CASSLELTSGTDEQYF. The CDR3 DNA follows: TGCGCCAGCAGCTTGGAGCTAACTAGCGGGACGGACGAGCAGTACTTC.

The rearrangement joins TRBV28 to TRBJ1-2; D is unclear. The germline CDR1 and CDR2 sequences are MDHEN and SYDVKM. The CDR3 covers 15 residues. Trimming removed 2 bases from V and 7 bases from J, with 17 bases in between. CDR3 loop: CASSLSYGERSGYTF. CDR3 in DNA: TGTGCCAGCAGTTTAAGTTATGGGGAACGGTCTGGCTACACCTTC.

This clonotype showed up just a few times. This chain joins TRBV28 and TRBJ2-1; 9 positions agree with TRBD2. Losses at the gene ends were 6 bases for V and 4 bases for J; bases not matched to a gene: 10. Germline CDR1 MDHEN, CDR2 SYDVKM. The CDR3 covers 16 residues. CDR3 residues: CASRQLTSGPYNEQFF. The CDR3 bases are TGTGCCAGCAGGCAGCTGACTAGCGGTCCGTACAATGAGCAGTTCTTC.

This clonotype was observed many times. The J gene is TRBJ1-1, the V gene TRBV6-1; no clear D. Germline V gene sequence: CDR1 MNHNS, CDR2 SASEGT. CDR3 length equals 23 residues. The ends were cut back, 0 bases at V and 4 bases at J, with 36 bases in the middle. In nucleotides, the CDR3 is TGTGCCAGCAGTGAAGCGCTTGCTGGCCTGGACCGCGTGTGGTTCCGAGGGCCCACTGAAGCTTTCTTT. It specifies CASSEALAGLDRVWFRGPTEAFF.

In its sample, this clonotype was seen many times. The V call is TRBV27, the J call TRBJ1-1; D remains unclear. Germline lookup yields CDR1 MNHEY and CDR2 SMNVEV (reference sequence). V was trimmed by 7 bases and J by 1 base, leaving 19 bases between them. The length of the CDR3 is 16 residues. Written as DNA, the CDR3 is TGTGCCAGCAAGGAAGACTACGGGGTAGGGAACACTGAAGCTTTCTTT. It translates to CASKEDYGVGNTEAFF.

The CDR3 is CASSRSAEVKNIQYF. CDR3 in DNA: TGTGCCAGCAGCCGCTCGGCGGAGGTCAAAAACATTCAGTACTTC. The genes are TRBV3-1 and TRBJ2-4; D is perhaps TRBD2 (5 bases). This CDR3 has 15 amino acids. CDR1 is LGHDT, CDR2 YNNKEL, per germline (reference sequence). The V and J ends lost 4 bases and 3 bases respectively, with 13 bases between them.

This clonotype was observed many times. The gene calls are TRBV27 and TRBJ1-2; TRBD1 agrees at 9 bases. The CDR3 sequence is 14 residues long. Germline V lookup: CDR1 MNHEY, CDR2 SMNVEV (reference sequence). V lost 6 bases and J lost 7; bases outside the gene matches: 9. DNA of the CDR3: TGTGCCAGCAGGTCGGGACAGGGCAGGGCTGGCTACACCTTC. Translated: CASRSGQGRAGYTF.

This clonotype was seen repeatedly, ten times or more. The gene calls are TRBV20-1 and TRBJ1-6, with D tentatively TRBD1 (5 bases). CDR3 length equals 13 residues. With 3 bases removed from V and 14 bases from J, the gap between germline ends came to 17 bases. Germline assignment: CDR1 DFQATT and CDR2 SNEGSKA (reference sequence). The CDR3 here is CSARGPIPSSLHF. The CDR3 nucleotides read TGCAGTGCTAGGGGACCCATCCCATCGTCCCTCCACTTT.

The table lists this clonotype with many counts. The CDR3 region is CASSSRRDRDYEQYF. The CDR3 DNA sequence: TGTGCCAGCAGCTCACGCCGGGACAGGGACTACGAGCAGTACTTC. V is TRBV7-8 and J is TRBJ2-7; 9 nucleotides match TRBD1. CDR3 length: 15 residues. J lost 3 bases, V lost 4 bases, and 7 bases had no gene match. Germline V gene lookup returns CDR1 SGHVS and CDR2 FQNEAQ.

This clonotype was seen only a few times. V is TRBV5-1 and J is TRBJ1-1; no reliable D call. CDR1 and CDR2 from the germline V gene are SGHRS and YFSETQ. Trimming stripped 2 bases from V and 1 base from J, with 9 bases between. This CDR3 spans 14 amino acids. The CDR3 nucleotides read TGCGCCAGCAGCTTTGATGGGAGGAACACTGAAGCTTTCTTT. It translates to CASSFDGRNTEAFF.

This clonotype was found many times. The chain is built from TRBV18 and TRBJ1-5; maybe TRBD1 (6 bases). The CDR3 extends over 17 amino acids. V lost 1 base and J 3 bases, leaving 16 bases between the germline ends. Germline assignment: CDR1 KGHSH and CDR2 LQKENI. The CDR3 sequence is CASSPREGRGTNQPQHF. In DNA form, the CDR3 reads TGTGCCAGCTCACCACGGGAGGGCAGGGGCACCAATCAGCCCCAGCATTTT.